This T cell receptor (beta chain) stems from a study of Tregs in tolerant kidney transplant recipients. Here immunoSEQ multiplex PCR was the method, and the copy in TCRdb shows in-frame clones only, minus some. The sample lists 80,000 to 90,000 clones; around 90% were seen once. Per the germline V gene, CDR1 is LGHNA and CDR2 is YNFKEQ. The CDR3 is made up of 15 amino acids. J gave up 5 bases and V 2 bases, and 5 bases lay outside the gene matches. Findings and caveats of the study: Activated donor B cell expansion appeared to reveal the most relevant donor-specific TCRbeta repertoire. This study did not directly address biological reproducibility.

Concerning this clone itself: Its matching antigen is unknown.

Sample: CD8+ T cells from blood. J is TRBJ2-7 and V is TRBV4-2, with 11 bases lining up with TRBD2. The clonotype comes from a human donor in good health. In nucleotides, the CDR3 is TGTGCCAGCAGCCAAATTAGCGGGGGGGCCCACGAGCAGTACTTC. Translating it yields CASSQISGGAHEQYF.